The sequence of this TCR beta chain was determined in a study of early T cells in non-severe SARS-CoV-2 infection. For the study at large: The sequenced material was bulk RNA from unsorted whole blood, and its chains were unpaired.

Attached unique molecular identifiers marked individual cDNA molecules. TCRdb independently ran MiXCR on the 5' RACE reads; one entry per CDR3 protein. The sample yields tens of thousands of distinct CDR3 sequences, approximately 12% seen once. This clonotype has only a few counts. What it recognizes is unknown. V was cut by 1 base and J by 7 bases, with 4 bases left in between. Germline V gives CDR1 LNHDA, CDR2 SQIVND (reference sequence). CDR3 size: 11 residues. Whole-study results and caveats: VDJdb matching, biased toward anti-spike CD8 responses, missed private and CD4 specificities.

The sequence was obtained from an adult who was a healthcare worker with PCR-confirmed SARS-CoV-2 infection or an uninfected control (not recorded which). The J gene is TRBJ2-5, the V gene TRBV19; D gene ambiguous. The sample here was whole blood, taken at baseline. The CDR3 spells CASSIGVTQYF. CDR3 coding DNA: TGTGCCAGTAGTATAGGAGTGACCCAGTACTTC. The complete variable domain, with remaining parts taken from reference TRBV19 and TRBJ2-5, reads DGGITQSPKYLFRKEGQNVTLSCEQNLNHDAMYWYRQDPGQGLRLIYYSQIVNDFQKGDIAEGYSVSREKKESFPLTVTSAQKNPTAFYLCASSIGVTQYFGPGTRLLVL.